This record covers a single T cell receptor beta chain. The antigen is unknown. V was clipped by 4 bases and J by 6 bases; unmatched bases: 9. This CDR3 region has 15 residues. CDR1 and CDR2 from the germline V gene are SGHNT and YENEEA. Clones were sequenced by immunoSEQ multiplex PCR, and TCRdb holds only the in-frame ones, with some missing. The sample carries some 66,000 clones, about four fifths recorded once. Enrolled patients, whose metastatic non-small-cell lung cancer was chemo-refractory, received focal radiation plus CTLA-4 blockade with ipilimumab. The data derive from a study of radiotherapy plus CTLA-4 blockade in lung cancer. Study summary: Objective responses arose in approximately 19% of patients, and around 30% experienced disease control. The study, taken as a whole, reports: In blood, TCR clones derived from the tumor expanded after radiotherapy plus ipilimumab. Early clonal dynamics of blood T cells, together with interferon-beta, were reported as the best response predictor.

The sequenced sample was peripheral blood, obtained from a patient treated with radiotherapy plus ipilimumab. The sequence derives from a human donor with non-small cell lung cancer who had a partial response to radiotherapy plus ipilimumab. The chain recombines TRBV11-3 with TRBJ2-5, with 9 bases aligning to TRBD1. The CDR3 here is CASSSRDRERQTQYF. CDR3 bases: TGTGCCAGCAGCTCGAGGGACAGGGAGCGGCAGACCCAGTACTTC.